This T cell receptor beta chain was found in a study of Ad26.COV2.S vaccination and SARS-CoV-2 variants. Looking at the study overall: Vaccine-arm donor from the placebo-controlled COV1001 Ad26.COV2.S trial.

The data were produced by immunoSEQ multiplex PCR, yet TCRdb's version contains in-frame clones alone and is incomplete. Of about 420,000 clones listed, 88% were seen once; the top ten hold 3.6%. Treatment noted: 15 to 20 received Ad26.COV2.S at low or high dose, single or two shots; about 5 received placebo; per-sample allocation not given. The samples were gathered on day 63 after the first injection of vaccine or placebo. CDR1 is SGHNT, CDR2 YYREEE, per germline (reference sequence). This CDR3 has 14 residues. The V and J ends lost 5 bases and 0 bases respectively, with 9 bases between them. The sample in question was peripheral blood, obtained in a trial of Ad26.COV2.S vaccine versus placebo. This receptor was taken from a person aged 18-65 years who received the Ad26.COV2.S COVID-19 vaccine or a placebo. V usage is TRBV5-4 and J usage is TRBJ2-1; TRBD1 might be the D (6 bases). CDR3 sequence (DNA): TGTGCCAGCAGGCCGGACAGCTCCTACAATGAGCAGTTCTTC. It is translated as CASRPDSSYNEQFF.